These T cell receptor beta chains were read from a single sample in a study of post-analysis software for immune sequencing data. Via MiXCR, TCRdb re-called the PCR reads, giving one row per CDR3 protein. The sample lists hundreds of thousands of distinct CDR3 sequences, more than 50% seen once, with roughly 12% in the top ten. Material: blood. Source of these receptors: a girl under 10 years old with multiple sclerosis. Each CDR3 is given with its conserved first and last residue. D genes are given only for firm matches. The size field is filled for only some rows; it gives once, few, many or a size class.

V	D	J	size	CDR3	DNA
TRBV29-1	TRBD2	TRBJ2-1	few	CSVRPGLAGGNEQFF	TGCAGCGTTAGGCCTGGGCTAGCGGGCGGCAATGAGCAGTTCTTC
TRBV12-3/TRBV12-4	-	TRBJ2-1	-	CASSFFAPDTQLLYNEQFF	TGTGCCAGCAGTTTTTTTGCCCCGGACACCCAGTTACTATACAATGAGCAGTTCTTC
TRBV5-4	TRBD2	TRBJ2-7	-	CASSLAAGGSYEQYF	TGTGCCAGCAGCTTGGCAGCGGGAGGGTCCTACGAGCAGTACTTC
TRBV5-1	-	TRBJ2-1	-	CASSLPTRNIDEQFF	TGCGCCAGCAGCTTGCCAACACGAAACATCGATGAGCAGTTCTTC
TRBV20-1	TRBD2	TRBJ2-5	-	CSGVGGGPQETQYF	TGCAGTGGAGTGGGGGGGGGACCACAAGAGACCCAGTACTTC
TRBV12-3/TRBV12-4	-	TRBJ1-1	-	CASREGAGPGDEAFF	TGTGCCAGCAGAGAGGGCGCGGGGCCAGGGGATGAAGCTTTCTTT
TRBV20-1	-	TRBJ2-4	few	CSARDLRQAENIQYF	TGCAGTGCTAGAGATCTCAGGCAGGCCGAAAACATTCAGTACTTC
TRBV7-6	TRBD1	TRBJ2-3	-	CASSSRSRGTDTQYF	TGTGCCAGCAGCTCCCGATCCAGGGGGACAGATACGCAGTATTTT
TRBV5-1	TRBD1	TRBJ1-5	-	CASSLTGGYQPQHF	TGCGCCAGCAGCTTAACAGGGGGGTATCAGCCCCAGCATTTT
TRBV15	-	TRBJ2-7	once	CATSPGSKTYEQYF	TGTGCCACCAGCCCAGGGAGTAAGACCTACGAGCAGTACTTC
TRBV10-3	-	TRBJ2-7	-	CAIKGDFTYEQYF	TGTGCCATCAAAGGGGACTTTACCTACGAGCAGTACTTC
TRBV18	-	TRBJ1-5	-	CASSPQQGTNNQPQHF	TGTGCCAGCTCACCACAGCAGGGGACGAACAATCAGCCCCAGCATTTT
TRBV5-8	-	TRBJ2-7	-	CASSLASWHEQYF	TGTGCCAGCAGCTTGGCTAGTTGGCACGAGCAGTACTTC
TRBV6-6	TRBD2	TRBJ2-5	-	CASSSGLAEETQYF	TGTGCCAGCAGTTCGGGACTAGCGGAAGAGACCCAGTACTTC
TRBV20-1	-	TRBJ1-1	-	CSARVSGGAEAFF	TGCAGTGCTAGAGTGTCGGGGGGTGCTGAAGCTTTCTTT
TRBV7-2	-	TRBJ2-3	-	CAGSPAGYTDTQYF	TGTGCCGGCAGCCCGGCGGGGTACACAGATACGCAGTATTTT
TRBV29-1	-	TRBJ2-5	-	CSVEDRYQETQYF	TGCAGCGTTGAAGACAGGTACCAAGAGACCCAGTACTTC
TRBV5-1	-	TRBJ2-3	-	CASSLGSVSTDTQYF	TGCGCCAGCAGCTTGGGGTCGGTCAGCACAGATACGCAGTATTTT
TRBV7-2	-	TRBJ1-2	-	CASSFRGGEDYGYTF	TGTGCCAGCAGCTTTAGGGGAGGGGAGGACTATGGCTACACCTTC
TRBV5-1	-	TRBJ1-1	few	CASMQGRNTEAFF	TGCGCCAGCATGCAGGGAAGGAACACTGAAGCTTTCTTT
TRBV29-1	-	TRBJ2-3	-	CSVAGSTLNTDTQYF	TGCAGCGTGGCCGGGTCCACCCTTAACACAGATACGCAGTATTTT
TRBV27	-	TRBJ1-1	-	CASSLKGSTEAFF	TGTGCCAGCAGCCTGAAGGGTTCCACTGAAGCTTTCTTT
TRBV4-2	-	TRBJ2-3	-	CASSQLRDSTDTQYF	TGTGCCAGCAGCCAATTGCGGGATAGCACAGATACGCAGTATTTT
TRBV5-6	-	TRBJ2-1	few	CASSSTLRANEQFF	TGTGCCAGCAGCTCGACACTTAGGGCCAATGAGCAGTTCTTC
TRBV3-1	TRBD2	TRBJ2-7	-	CASSHTGLVSEQYF	TGTGCCAGCAGCCACACGGGACTAGTAAGCGAGCAGTACTTC
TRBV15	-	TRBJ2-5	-	CATSAPARTTQETQYF	TGTGCCACCAGCGCTCCTGCTAGGACGACCCAAGAGACCCAGTACTTC
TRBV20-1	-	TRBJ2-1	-	CSARDGASALNEQFF	TGCAGTGCTAGAGATGGGGCTAGCGCCCTCAATGAGCAGTTCTTC
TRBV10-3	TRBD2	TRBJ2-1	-	CAIRRLAGNNEQFF	TGTGCCATCAGACGACTAGCGGGGAACAATGAGCAGTTCTTC
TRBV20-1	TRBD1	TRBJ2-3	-	CSARLGTGTDTQYF	TGCAGTGCTAGGCTTGGGACAGGCACAGATACGCAGTATTTT
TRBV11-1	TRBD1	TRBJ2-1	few	CATRTRGSSYNEQFF	TGTGCCACCCGGACCAGGGGGAGCTCCTACAATGAGCAGTTCTTC
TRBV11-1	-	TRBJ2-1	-	CASSLRLVIQEQFF	TGTGCCAGCAGCTTACGGCTAGTCATCCAGGAGCAGTTCTTC
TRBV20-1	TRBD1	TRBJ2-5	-	CSAKGGDRGYQETQYF	TGCAGTGCCAAGGGAGGCGACAGGGGATACCAAGAGACCCAGTACTTC
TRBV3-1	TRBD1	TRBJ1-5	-	CASSPRQGINQPQHF	TGTGCCAGCAGCCCCCGACAGGGTATCAATCAGCCCCAGCATTTT
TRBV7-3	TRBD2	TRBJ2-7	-	CASSLRGGYSYEQYF	TGTGCCAGCAGCTTAAGGGGGGGTTACTCCTACGAGCAGTACTTC